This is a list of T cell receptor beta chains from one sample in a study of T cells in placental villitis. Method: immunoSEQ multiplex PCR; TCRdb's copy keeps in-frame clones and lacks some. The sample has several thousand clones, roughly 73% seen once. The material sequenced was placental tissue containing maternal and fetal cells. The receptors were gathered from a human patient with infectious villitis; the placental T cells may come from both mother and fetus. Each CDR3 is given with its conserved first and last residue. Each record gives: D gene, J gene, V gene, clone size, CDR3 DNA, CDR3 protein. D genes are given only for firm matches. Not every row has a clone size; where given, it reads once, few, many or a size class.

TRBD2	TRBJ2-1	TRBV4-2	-	TGTGCCAGCAGCCATATTACTAGCGGGGCCAGCTCCTACAATGAGCAGTTCTTC	CASSHITSGASSYNEQFF
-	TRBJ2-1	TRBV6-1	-	TGTGCCAGCAGTGATTATATTGAGCAGTTCTTC	CASSDYIEQFF
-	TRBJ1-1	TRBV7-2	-	TGTGCCAGCGGTAACCAGGCACGGCAGAACACTGAAGCTTTCTTT	CASGNQARQNTEAFF
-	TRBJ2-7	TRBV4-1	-	TGCGCCAGCAGCCAAGATAGGGGCGGGATCTACGAGCAGTACTTC	CASSQDRGGIYEQYF
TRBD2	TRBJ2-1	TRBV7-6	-	TGTGCCAGCAGCCCCGGGACTAACGGCAATGAGCAGTTCTTC	CASSPGTNGNEQFF
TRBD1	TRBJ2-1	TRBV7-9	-	TGTGCCAGCAGCGACCGGTCAGGGGGCAATGAGCAGTTCTTC	CASSDRSGGNEQFF
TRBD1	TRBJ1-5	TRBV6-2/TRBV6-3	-	TGTGCCAGCAGTGCCCTTGGGACAGAATACAGCAATCAGCCCCAGCATTTT	CASSALGTEYSNQPQHF
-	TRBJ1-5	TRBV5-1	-	TGCGCCAGCAGCTTGGCTGCGGGCGGGCAGCCCCAGCATTTT	CASSLAAGGQPQHF
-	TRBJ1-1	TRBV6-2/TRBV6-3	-	TGTGCCAGCAGTTTAGAGGGAGTGGCTGAAGCTTTCTTT	CASSLEGVAEAFF
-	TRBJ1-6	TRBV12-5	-	TGTGCTAGTGGTTTGGTGGGGTCAGGGCTGTCTAGCTCCTATAATTCACCCCTCCACTTT	CASGLVGSGLSSSYNSPLHF
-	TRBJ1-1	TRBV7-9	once	TGTGCCAGCAGCTTAGGGGTAACTGAAGCTTTCTTT	CASSLGVTEAFF
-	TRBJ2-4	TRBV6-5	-	TGTGCCAGCAGCCGCCGCCCCCGGGGTGAATTCATGGACTTC	CASSRRPRGEFMDF
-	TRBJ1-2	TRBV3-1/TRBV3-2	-	TGTGCCAGCAGCCAAGGGAGGGGGGGCGGCTACACCTTC	CASSQGRGGGYTF
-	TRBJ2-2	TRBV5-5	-	TGTGCCAGCAGCTTAGCCGGGGGACAATTTTCCGGGGAGCTGTTTTTT	CASSLAGGQFSGELFF
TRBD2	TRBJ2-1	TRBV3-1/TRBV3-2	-	TGTGCCAGCAGCCAAGATGGTAGCGGGGGGGCCAGGGAGCAGTTCTTC	CASSQDGSGGAREQFF
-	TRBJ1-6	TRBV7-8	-	TGTGCCAGCAGCTTAGGGGGCAACAATTCACCCCTCCACTTT	CASSLGGNNSPLHF
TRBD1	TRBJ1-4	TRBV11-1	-	TGTGCCAGCAGCCCCCGGGACAGTATTTACGAAAAACTGTTTTTT	CASSPRDSIYEKLFF
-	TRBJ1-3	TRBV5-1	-	TGCGCCAGCAGCTTGGGGGGCGCTGGAAACACCATATATTTT	CASSLGGAGNTIYF
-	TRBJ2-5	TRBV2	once	TGTGCCAGCAGTGAAGGGTGGGGCCGACCCCAAGAGACCCAGTACTTC	CASSEGWGRPQETQYF
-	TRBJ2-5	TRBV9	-	TGTACCAGCAGCGTACCCGGCCAAGAGACCCAGTACTTC	CTSSVPGQETQYF
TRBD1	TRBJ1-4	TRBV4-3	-	TGCGCCAGCAGCCACCCTGCCTGGGGACAGGGAGGTGAAAAACTGTTTTTT	CASSHPAWGQGGEKLFF
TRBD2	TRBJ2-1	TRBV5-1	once	TGCGCCAGCAGCCGTAGCGGGGCCTCCTACAATGAGCAGTTCTTC	CASSRSGASYNEQFF
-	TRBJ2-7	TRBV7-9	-	TGTGCCAGCAGCCCACAGGGCAGCTCCTACGAGCAGTACTTC	CASSPQGSSYEQYF
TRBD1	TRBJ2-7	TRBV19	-	TGTGCCAGTAGTATAGGACAGGGTGAAACCGCCGAGCAGTACTTC	CASSIGQGETAEQYF
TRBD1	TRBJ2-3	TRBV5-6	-	TGTGCCAGCAGCTACAAGGGGGCGGGCACAGATACGCAGTATTTT	CASSYKGAGTDTQYF
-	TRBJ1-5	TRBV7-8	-	TGTGCCAGCAGCTTGACAGGCAATCAGCCCCAGCATTTT	CASSLTGNQPQHF
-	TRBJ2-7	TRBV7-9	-	TGTGCCAGCAGCTTATCTGAGGGGAAGGACGAGCAGTACTTC	CASSLSEGKDEQYF
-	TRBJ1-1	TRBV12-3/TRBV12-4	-	TGTGCCAGCAGTTTAATAGGGAGCACTGAAGCTTTCTTT	CASSLIGSTEAFF
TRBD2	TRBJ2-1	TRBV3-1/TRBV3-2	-	TGTGCCAGCAGCCAAGATACTAGCGGGGGGGCCGAAGATGAGCAGTTCTTC	CASSQDTSGGAEDEQFF
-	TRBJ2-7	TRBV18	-	TGTGCCAGCGGGACTCTCTACGAGCAGTACTTC	CASGTLYEQYF
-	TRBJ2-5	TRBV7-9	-	TGTGCCAGCAGCTTAGCCCCTAGGGAGCTCGAGACCCAGTACTTC	CASSLAPRELETQYF
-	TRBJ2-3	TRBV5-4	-	TGTGCCAGCAGCTTCGGACAAGCTAGCACAGATACGCAGTATTTT	CASSFGQASTDTQYF
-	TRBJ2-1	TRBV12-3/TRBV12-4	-	TGTGCCAGCAGCCCTGGACAGTTCGATGAGCAGTTCTTC	CASSPGQFDEQFF
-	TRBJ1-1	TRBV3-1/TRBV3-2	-	TGTGCCAGCAGCCAAGTGACAGGTGAAGCTTTCTTT	CASSQVTGEAFF
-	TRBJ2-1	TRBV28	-	TGTGCCACCTCGAGACAGGTAGTGAATGAGCAGTTCTTC	CATSRQVVNEQFF
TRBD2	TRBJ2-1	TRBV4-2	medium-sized	TGTGCCAGCAGCCAAGGGGGTAGCGGGGAGTATGGATACAATGAGCAGTTCTTC	CASSQGGSGEYGYNEQFF
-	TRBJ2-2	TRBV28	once	TGTGCCAGCAGTAGTGACAGGCCCGGATCCGGGGAGCTGTTTTTT	CASSSDRPGSGELFF
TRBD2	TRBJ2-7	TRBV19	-	TGTGCCAGTAGTATGGGACTAGGTACCTACGAGCAGTACTTC	CASSMGLGTYEQYF
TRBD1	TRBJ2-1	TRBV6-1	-	TGTGCCAGCAGTGAAGGTATTCCGGGACAGGACAATGAGCAGTTCTTC	CASSEGIPGQDNEQFF
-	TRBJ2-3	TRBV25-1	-	TGTGCCAGCAGTGAAATTGGTGAGCGCACGCAGTATTTT	CASSEIGERTQYF
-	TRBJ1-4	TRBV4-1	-	TGCGCCAGCAGCCAAGATCAGGGCACTAATGAAAAACTGTTTTTT	CASSQDQGTNEKLFF
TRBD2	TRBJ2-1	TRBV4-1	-	TGCGCCAGCAGCCAGGCCCCTAGCGGGGCGAGGGATGAGCAGTTCTTC	CASSQAPSGARDEQFF
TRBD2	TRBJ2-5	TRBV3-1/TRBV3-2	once	TGTGCCAGCAGTCTCGGGGGGGCCTTAGAGACCCAGTACTTC	CASSLGGALETQYF
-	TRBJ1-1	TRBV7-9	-	TGTGCCAGCAGCCATCTGAACACTGAAGCTTTCTTT	CASSHLNTEAFF
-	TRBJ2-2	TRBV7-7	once	TGTGCCAGCCTGGGAAACACCGGGGAGCTGTTTTTT	CASLGNTGELFF
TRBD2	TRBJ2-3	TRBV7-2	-	TGTGCCAGCAGCTTATCAGCGGGGAGCACAGATACGCAGTATTTT	CASSLSAGSTDTQYF
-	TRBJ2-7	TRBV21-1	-	TGTGCCAGCAGCAAAGAGGCCAACCTTGCGCCGTCGTTATTCTACGAGCAGTACTTC	CASSKEANLAPSLFYEQYF
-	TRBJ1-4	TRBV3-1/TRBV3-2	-	TGTGCCAGCAGCCCCCTCGGAGGTGCTAATGAAAAACTGTTTTTT	CASSPLGGANEKLFF
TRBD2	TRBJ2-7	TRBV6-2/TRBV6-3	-	TGTGCCAGCAGCCACGGGGGGAGCGCCTACGAGCAGTACTTC	CASSHGGSAYEQYF
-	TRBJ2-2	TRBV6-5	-	TGTGCCAGCAGTTACTGGACGGAGAACACCGGGGAGCTGTTTTTT	CASSYWTENTGELFF
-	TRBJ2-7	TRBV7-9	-	TGTGCCAGCAGCTTTGGGCCGGGGGAGCAGTACTTC	CASSFGPGEQYF
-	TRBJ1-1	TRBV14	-	TGTGCCAGCAGCCAAGATGGGGCGGGCCTCTGGGCAGCTTTCTTT	CASSQDGAGLWAAFF
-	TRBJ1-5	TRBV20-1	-	TGCAGTGCTAGTTACGGAAGTCAGCCCCAGCATTTT	CSASYGSQPQHF
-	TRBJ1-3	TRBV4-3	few	TGCGCCAGCAGCCAAGATCAGTATATTGGAAACACCATATATTTT	CASSQDQYIGNTIYF
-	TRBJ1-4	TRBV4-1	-	TGCGCCAGCAGCCAAGATGCGGGGGATCCGGAAAAACTGTTTTTT	CASSQDAGDPEKLFF